One and the same sample provided the 24 T cell receptor beta chains below, sequenced in a study of T cells after yellow fever vaccination. TCRdb reprocessed the 5' RACE reads via MiXCR and lists one record per CDR3 protein. Of some 670,000 distinct CDR3 sequences in the sample, more than 9% were seen once. The sample here was PBMCs, taken on the day of the yellow fever booster vaccination. The receptors shown here come from a young man who received the YFV17D yellow fever vaccine.

This clonotype was detected many times. The rearrangement uses TRBV28 and TRBJ2-1; 8 bases match TRBD2. CDR1 is MDHEN and CDR2 is SYDVKM in the germline V gene. The V segment lost 6 bases and the J segment 4 bases; nucleotides outside the gene matches: 11. There are 16 residues in the CDR3. CDR3: CASSPGAGGRYNEQFF. In nucleotides, the CDR3 is TGTGCCAGCAGCCCGGGGGCTGGCGGGAGGTACAATGAGCAGTTCTTC.

This clonotype has only a few counts. This chain connects TRBV6-1 to TRBJ2-1; D gene ambiguous. Deletions cut 2 bases from V and 4 bases from J, with 12 bases between. This CDR3 comprises 15 residues. Germline CDR1 and CDR2: MNHNS and SASEGT. Here the CDR3 DNA reads TGTGCCAGCAGTGAATCTCTAAACGGATACAATGAGCAGTTCTTC. This gives the protein CASSESLNGYNEQFF.

The rearrangement uses TRBV30 and TRBJ1-2, with 9 bases that match TRBD1. V lost 2 bases and J lost 4; bases outside the gene matches: 2. Per the germline V gene, CDR1 is GTSNPN and CDR2 is SVGIG (reference sequence). This CDR3 spans 13 amino acids. The CDR3 DNA reads as TGTGCCTGGAGTAGGGACAGGGTCTATGGCTACACCTTC. Protein product: CAWSRDRVYGYTF.

The CDR3 loop is CASSLPEGKYEQYF. Here the CDR3 DNA reads TGCGCCAGCAGCTTGCCCGAGGGGAAGTACGAGCAGTACTTC. This rearrangement joins TRBV5-1 to TRBJ2-7; D possibly uses TRBD1 or TRBD2 (5 bases each). V lost 1 base, J lost 4 bases, and 12 bases lay in between. The V gene's germline CDR1 is SGHRS and CDR2 YFSETQ. The CDR3 has 14 amino acids. Complete variable domain (other parts from reference TRBV5-1 and TRBJ2-7): KAGVTQTPRYLIKTRGQQVTLSCSPISGHRSVSWYQQTPGQGLQFLFEYFSETQRNKGNFPGRFSGRQFSNSRSEMNVSTLELGDSALYLCASSLPEGKYEQYFGPGTRLTVT.

There are a few counts of this clonotype. The chain employs TRBV4-3 and TRBJ2-3; D might be TRBD1 (6 bases). There are 16 residues in the CDR3. V shed 1 base and J shed 2 bases, with 13 bases lying between them. The V gene's germline CDR1 is LGHNA and CDR2 YSLEER. The chain's CDR3 is CASSQGWGTSTDTQYF. The CDR3 bases are TGCGCCAGCAGCCAAGGATGGGGGACATCCACAGATACGCAGTATTTT.

This clonotype was recorded only once. The J gene is TRBJ2-1, the V gene TRBV20-1; the match to TRBD2 covers 12 bases. The germline V gene encodes CDR1 DFQATT and CDR2 SNEGSKA (reference sequence). The CDR3 extends over 14 amino acids. V lost 5 bases and J lost 6; bases outside the gene matches: 5. CDR3 bases: TGCAGTGCTCAAGGACTAGCGGGGACCAATGAGCAGTTCTTC. Translating it yields CSAQGLAGTNEQFF.

In its sample, this clonotype was seen a few times. The genes are TRBV27 and TRBJ2-1; possibly TRBD1 for D (6 bases). Looked up from germline, CDR1 is MNHEY and CDR2 is SMNVEV (reference sequence). This CDR3 is 13 amino acids long. V was pared by 6 bases and J by 8 bases, with 14 bases between. For the CDR3, the DNA is TGTGCCAGCAGCCCAGGGGCGGGCTATGAGCAGTTCTTC. Translation gives CASSPGAGYEQFF.

This clonotype was seen a handful of times. The chain uses TRBV7-2 and TRBJ1-2; D not certain. The CDR3 has 13 amino acids. Trimming cost V 4 bases and J 8 bases, with 14 bases left between them. Germline V gives CDR1 SGHTA, CDR2 FQGNSA. CDR3: CASSYSGPPGYTF. CDR3 DNA: TGTGCCAGCAGCTACTCCGGGCCTCCGGGCTACACCTTC.

The chain carries TRBV10-3 and TRBJ2-5; D unresolved. The germline CDR1 and CDR2 sequences are ENHRY and SYGVKD. Trimming removed 0 bases at V and 2 bases at J, with 7 bases between. The CDR3 is 14 amino acids. CDR3 region: CAISESKKQETQYF. The CDR3 DNA follows: TGTGCCATCAGTGAGTCGAAGAAACAAGAGACCCAGTACTTC.

Only a few counts were recorded for this clonotype. V is TRBV20-1 and J is TRBJ2-7, with 8 bases lining up with TRBD2. This CDR3 is 12 amino acids long. Germline CDR1 and CDR2: DFQATT and SNEGSKA (reference sequence). The ends lost 7 bases at V and 3 bases at J; junction bases unmatched: 5. In DNA, the CDR3 is TGCAGTGTTACCGCGGGGGGCTACGAGCAGTACTTC. Translated: CSVTAGGYEQYF.

This clonotype was seen only a few times. V and J are TRBV3-1 and TRBJ2-1; 8 nucleotides line up with TRBD2. The ends lost 1 base at V and 3 bases at J; junction bases unmatched: 20. Germline-derived CDR1 and CDR2 are LGHDT and YNNKEL (reference sequence). The CDR3 is made up of 21 amino acids. The CDR3 nucleotides read TGTGCCAGCAGCCAAGGGACTCCCGGGACTAGGGTTTTCCGAGTCTACAATGAGCAGTTCTTC. Protein product: CASSQGTPGTRVFRVYNEQFF.

J is TRBJ2-7 and V is TRBV7-2; 15 bases are shared with TRBD2. Trimming cost V 4 bases and J 3 bases; bases outside gene matches: 7. The CDR3 runs to 17 residues. In germline, CDR1 is SGHTA, CDR2 FQGNSA. CDR3 DNA: TGTGCCAGCAGCTACAGGGGGACTAGCGGGGGGTACTACGAGCAGTACTTC. It specifies CASSYRGTSGGYYEQYF.

This chain links TRBV19 with TRBJ2-7; 9 nucleotides align to TRBD1. The V and J ends lost 3 bases and 5 bases, in that order; junction bases with no gene match: 5. This CDR3 spans 14 amino acids. CDR1 is LNHDA and CDR2 is SQIVND in the germline V gene (reference sequence). As DNA, the CDR3 is TGTGCCAGTAGTATCGGGACAGGGTTAGACGAGCAGTACTTC. It specifies CASSIGTGLDEQYF.

V gene TRBV12-3 or TRBV12-4 combines with J gene TRBJ1-2; D call uncertain. With 6 bases removed from V and 7 bases from J, the gap between germline ends came to 15 bases. The CDR3 totals 13 residues. CDR3 in amino acids: CASSQRELGGYTF. The CDR3 coding sequence is TGTGCCAGCAGCCAGAGGGAGCTCGGTGGCTACACCTTC.

This chain joins TRBV4-3 and TRBJ1-2; D remains ambiguous. Germline CDR1 is LGHNA and CDR2 is YSLEER. The CDR3 is 14 amino acids. V was pared by 0 bases and J by 4 bases, with 9 bases between. CDR3 sequence: CASSQDVRPYGYTF. For the CDR3, the DNA is TGCGCCAGCAGCCAAGATGTACGGCCCTATGGCTACACCTTC.

This rearrangement joins TRBV20-1 to TRBJ2-1; TRBD1 or TRBD2 may be the D gene (6 bases each). The CDR3 totals 17 residues. Germline-derived CDR1 and CDR2 are DFQATT and SNEGSKA (reference sequence). The ends were cut back, 1 base at V and 6 bases at J, with 22 bases in the middle. The CDR3, as DNA: TGCAGTGCTAGAGGAGGCCCGGGGGCGTTGTTAGCCAATGAGCAGTTCTTC. Amino acids: CSARGGPGALLANEQFF.

In its sample, this clonotype was seen many times. This sequence joins TRBV27 and TRBJ2-5; 11 positions match TRBD1. This CDR3 spans 15 amino acids. V lost 6 bases to trimming and J lost 5 bases; unmatched junction nucleotides: 8. Germline CDR1 is MNHEY and CDR2 is SMNVEV (reference sequence). CDR3 protein: CASRPGTGGWETQYF. The DNA for the CDR3 is TGTGCCAGCAGGCCCGGGACAGGGGGATGGGAGACCCAGTACTTC.

The chain employs TRBV10-3 and TRBJ2-6; D is unclear. The CDR3 spans 14 residues. Trimming stripped 5 bases from V and 2 bases from J, with 7 bases between. Germline assignment: CDR1 ENHRY and CDR2 SYGVKD. CDR3 protein: CAISRPTGANVLTF. CDR3 sequence (DNA): TGTGCCATCAGTAGACCCACTGGGGCCAACGTCCTGACTTTC.

The CDR3 region has the DNA TGTGCCAGCAGTTTAAAGACTCTGGGTCAGCCCCAGCATTTT. Translating gives CASSLKTLGQPQHF. The J gene is TRBJ1-5, the V gene TRBV28; D uncertain. The CDR3 is made up of 14 amino acids. Germline CDR1 and CDR2: MDHEN and SYDVKM. Trimming shortened V by 2 bases and J by 6 bases, and 11 bases separated the two germline ends.

The chain couples TRBV20-1 to TRBJ2-7; 9 bases are shared with TRBD2. The CDR3 has 15 amino acids. Germline V lookup: CDR1 DFQATT, CDR2 SNEGSKA (reference sequence). The junction had 12 bases not matched to a gene; V was cut back by 8 bases and J by 1 base. CDR3 residues: CSTPKQAGGSYEQYF. Here the CDR3 DNA reads TGCAGTACTCCCAAGCAGGCGGGAGGGTCCTACGAGCAGTACTTC.

This sequence joins TRBV20-1 and TRBJ1-5; possible D gene TRBD1, 5 bases. This CDR3 is built from 15 residues. Germline-derived CDR1 and CDR2 are DFQATT and SNEGSKA (reference sequence). V was cut by 3 bases and J by 1 base, with 13 bases left in between. CDR3 nucleotides: TGCAGTGCTAGGCCAACCGGGACGAGCAATCAGCCCCAGCATTTT. Residues: CSARPTGTSNQPQHF.

This clonotype was counted between two and nine times. The chain combines TRBV29-1 with TRBJ1-2; D call uncertain. Trimming left V 6 bases short and J 3 bases short, with 5 bases between. This CDR3 has 10 residues. Germline CDR1 and CDR2: SQVTM and ANQGSEA. This CDR3 is CSVLHYGYTF. As DNA, the CDR3 is TGCAGCGTCCTCCACTATGGCTACACCTTC.

This clonotype turned up a few times. This chain joins TRBV7-6 and TRBJ2-2, with D unclear. V lost 5 bases to trimming and J lost 7 bases, with 11 bases between them. Germline V CDR1 and CDR2: SGHVS, FNYEAQ. CDR3 length equals 13 residues. The CDR3 protein is CASSLTSNGELFF. DNA for the CDR3: TGTGCCAGCAGCCTGACTTCGAACGGGGAGCTGTTTTTT.

The chain recombines TRBV3-1 with TRBJ1-2, with TRBD1 as a possible D gene (5 bases). Germline CDR1 is LGHDT and CDR2 is YNNKEL (reference sequence). The CDR3 extends over 13 amino acids. The V and J ends lost 6 bases and 3 bases respectively, with 11 bases between them. This CDR3 reads CASRDSPDYGYTF. The CDR3 coding sequence is TGTGCCAGCAGAGACAGCCCAGACTATGGCTACACCTTC.